These T cell receptor beta chains were read from a single sample in a study of blood T cell repertoires in COVID-19. This table comes from immunoSEQ multiplex PCR, and its TCRdb copy is limited to in-frame clones, with some not included. The data show hundreds of thousands of clones, with roughly 90% seen just once and roughly 1.2% held by the top ten. The sample taken for sequencing was peripheral blood. The receptors originated from a man aged 35 to 55 with acute or convalescent COVID-19. Each CDR3 is given with its conserved first and last residue. The order of the fields is CDR3 protein, V gene, J gene.

CDR3aa: CASSLFPGTNSPLHF
v_gene: TRBV7-3
j_gene: TRBJ1-6

CDR3aa: CSVLGQENYGYTF
v_gene: TRBV29-1
j_gene: TRBJ1-2

CDR3aa: CASSLGGRTEAFF
v_gene: TRBV5-1
j_gene: TRBJ1-1

CDR3aa: CASSRDRGGLAYGYTF
v_gene: TRBV28
j_gene: TRBJ1-2

CDR3aa: CASSHPLQGDYGYTF
v_gene: TRBV4-1
j_gene: TRBJ1-2

CDR3aa: CASSLGLAGPFGTQYF
v_gene: TRBV5-5
j_gene: TRBJ2-3

CDR3aa: CASSPNRFEAFF
v_gene: TRBV14
j_gene: TRBJ1-1

CDR3aa: CASSIGRTLHF
v_gene: TRBV12-3/TRBV12-4
j_gene: TRBJ1-6

CDR3aa: CASQGLDDYNEQFF
v_gene: TRBV28
j_gene: TRBJ2-1

CDR3aa: CASSAGTGMDGYTF
v_gene: TRBV28
j_gene: TRBJ1-2

CDR3aa: CATSGNRVQHF
v_gene: TRBV15
j_gene: TRBJ1-5

CDR3aa: CASSLSPEGAYNEQFF
v_gene: TRBV5-1
j_gene: TRBJ2-1

CDR3aa: CSAREGSQPQHF
v_gene: TRBV29-1
j_gene: TRBJ1-5

CDR3aa: CASISFIGQMDGYTF
v_gene: TRBV6-5
j_gene: TRBJ1-2

CDR3aa: CASSTGLANYGYTF
v_gene: TRBV7-9
j_gene: TRBJ1-2

CDR3aa: CASSPPRTGNTGELFF
v_gene: TRBV7-9
j_gene: TRBJ2-2

CDR3aa: CASSYEQGNTEAFF
v_gene: TRBV6-5
j_gene: TRBJ1-1

CDR3aa: CASSQERTSGVTDTQYF
v_gene: TRBV3-1/TRBV3-2
j_gene: TRBJ2-3

CDR3aa: CASQLAGNTDTQYF
v_gene: TRBV7-3
j_gene: TRBJ2-3

CDR3aa: CASSFLDRAGNTIYF
v_gene: TRBV28
j_gene: TRBJ1-3

CDR3aa: CAIRSGAYEQYF
v_gene: TRBV27
j_gene: TRBJ2-7

CDR3aa: CASSFRDREYNEQFF
v_gene: TRBV5-5
j_gene: TRBJ2-1

CDR3aa: CASSFQGAATLFF
v_gene: TRBV27
j_gene: TRBJ1-4

CDR3aa: CASSNQSGVGYTF
v_gene: TRBV18
j_gene: TRBJ1-2

CDR3aa: CASSAKVGTTLNEQFF
v_gene: TRBV9
j_gene: TRBJ2-1

CDR3aa: CASSLLSSLNTEAFF
v_gene: TRBV7-9
j_gene: TRBJ1-1

CDR3aa: CASSSGGGHDYGYTF
v_gene: TRBV5-4
j_gene: TRBJ1-2

CDR3aa: CATHQWLNTEAFF
v_gene: TRBV5-6
j_gene: TRBJ1-1

CDR3aa: CASSRTGGVRNEQFF
v_gene: TRBV6-5
j_gene: TRBJ2-1

CDR3aa: CATSRETGGSQPQHF
v_gene: TRBV15
j_gene: TRBJ1-5

CDR3aa: CASSLDPGTPYGYTF
v_gene: TRBV5-1
j_gene: TRBJ1-2

CDR3aa: CASSLTSGIQETQYF
v_gene: TRBV28
j_gene: TRBJ2-5

CDR3aa: CAISQGREGEKLFF
v_gene: TRBV10-3
j_gene: TRBJ1-4

CDR3aa: CASSYSSGDQPQHF
v_gene: TRBV6-5
j_gene: TRBJ1-5

CDR3aa: CASSQDGQAKYSNQPQHF
v_gene: TRBV14
j_gene: TRBJ1-5

CDR3aa: CASFPGGFYNEQFF
v_gene: TRBV28
j_gene: TRBJ2-1